This TCR beta chain was observed in a study of cytomegalovirus exposure and HLA in healthy donors. Study-wide context: The study placed 80% to 90% of its approximately 430 genotyped donors in the Caucasian-associated ancestry cluster.

About this clone: No antigen is known for it.

The primer mix had 60 Vbeta and 13 Jbeta primers. Clones were read by immunoSEQ multiplex PCR, and TCRdb kept only the in-frame ones, dropping some. The sample comprises 81,000 or so clones, 62% of which are singletons, and over 5% rests with the top ten. CDR3 size: 15 residues. V lost 2 bases to trimming and J lost 3 bases, with 13 bases between them. Study-wide findings and caveats: When analyzed later, a missense DCLRE1C variant was found to be linked to TCR beta V- and J-gene trimming. The analysis excluded some indistinguishable V segments, including TRBV6-2 and TRBV6-3. HLA alleles were associated with around 17,000 TCR beta sequences in a later analysis at 0.05 false discovery rate.

This sequence was found in a woman in her twenties or thirties in good health and CMV-seropositive. This chain links TRBV23-1 with TRBJ2-5; a weak D match, TRBD1 (6 bases). TRBV23-1 belongs to the ORF category, with a function that is uncertain. The sample comprised PBMCs. CDR3 bases: TGCGCCAGCAGTCAAAGGGGACATTGGAAAGAGACCCAGTACTTC. It encodes CASSQRGHWKETQYF.